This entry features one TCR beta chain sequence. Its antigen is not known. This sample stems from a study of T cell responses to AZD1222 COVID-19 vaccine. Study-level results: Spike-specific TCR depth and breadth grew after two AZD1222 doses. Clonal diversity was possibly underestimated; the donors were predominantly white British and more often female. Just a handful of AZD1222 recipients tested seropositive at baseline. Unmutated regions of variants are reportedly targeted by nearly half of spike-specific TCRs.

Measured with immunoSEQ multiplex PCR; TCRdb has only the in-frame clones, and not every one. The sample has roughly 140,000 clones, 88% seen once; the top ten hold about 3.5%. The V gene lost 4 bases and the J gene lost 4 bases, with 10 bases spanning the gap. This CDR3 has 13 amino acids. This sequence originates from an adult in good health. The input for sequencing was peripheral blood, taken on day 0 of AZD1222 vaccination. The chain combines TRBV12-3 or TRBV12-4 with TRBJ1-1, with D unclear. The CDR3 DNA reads TGTGCCAGCAGTTCGGGTTGGGCCACTGAAGCTTTCTTT. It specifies CASSSGWATEAFF.